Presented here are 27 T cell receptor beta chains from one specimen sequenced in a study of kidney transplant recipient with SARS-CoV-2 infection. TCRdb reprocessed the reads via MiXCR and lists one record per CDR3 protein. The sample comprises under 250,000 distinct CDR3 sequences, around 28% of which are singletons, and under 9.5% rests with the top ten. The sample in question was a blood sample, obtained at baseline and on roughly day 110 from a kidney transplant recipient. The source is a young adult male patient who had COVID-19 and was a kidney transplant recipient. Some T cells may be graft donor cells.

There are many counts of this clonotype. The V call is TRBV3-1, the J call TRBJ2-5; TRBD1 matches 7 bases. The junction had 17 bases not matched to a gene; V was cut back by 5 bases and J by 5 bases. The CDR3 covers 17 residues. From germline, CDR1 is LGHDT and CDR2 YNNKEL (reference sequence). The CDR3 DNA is TGTGCCAGCAGCTACAGGGGTCCCATTTCTTTCTCTGAGACCCAGTACTTC. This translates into CASSYRGPISFSETQYF.

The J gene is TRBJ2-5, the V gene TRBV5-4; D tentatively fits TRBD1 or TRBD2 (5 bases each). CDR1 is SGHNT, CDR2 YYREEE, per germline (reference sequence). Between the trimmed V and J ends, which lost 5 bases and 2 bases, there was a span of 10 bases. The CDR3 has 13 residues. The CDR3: CASRGEPQETQYF. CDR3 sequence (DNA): TGTGCCAGCAGGGGGGAACCTCAAGAGACCCAGTACTTC.

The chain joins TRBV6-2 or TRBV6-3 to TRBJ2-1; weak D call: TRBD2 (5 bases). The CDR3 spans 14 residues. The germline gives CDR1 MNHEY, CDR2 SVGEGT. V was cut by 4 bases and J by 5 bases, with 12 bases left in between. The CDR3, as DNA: TGTGCCAGCAGTTCCCAGCGGATTAACAATGAGCAGTTCTTC. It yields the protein CASSSQRINNEQFF.

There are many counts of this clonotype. This CDR3 reads CASSQDSYEQYF. The CDR3 region has the DNA TGTGCCAGCAGCCAGGACTCCTACGAGCAGTACTTC. The genes are TRBV3-2 and TRBJ2-5. TRBJ2-7 matches the DNA end more closely, so the J call is doubtful. TRBV3-2 is assigned pseudogene status. The CDR3 runs 12 residues.

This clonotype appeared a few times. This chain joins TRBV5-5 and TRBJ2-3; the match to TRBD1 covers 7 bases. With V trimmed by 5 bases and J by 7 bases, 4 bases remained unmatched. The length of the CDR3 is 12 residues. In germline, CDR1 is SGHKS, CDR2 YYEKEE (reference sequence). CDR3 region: CASSLQGNTQYF. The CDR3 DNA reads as TGTGCCAGCAGTCTACAGGGGAATACGCAGTATTTT.

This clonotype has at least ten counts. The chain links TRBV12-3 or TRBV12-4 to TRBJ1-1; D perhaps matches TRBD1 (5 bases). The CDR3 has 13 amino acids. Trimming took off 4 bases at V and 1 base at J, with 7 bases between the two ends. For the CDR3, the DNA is TGTGCCAGCAGTTGGGGCCAGAACACTGAAGCTTTCTTT. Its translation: CASSWGQNTEAFF.

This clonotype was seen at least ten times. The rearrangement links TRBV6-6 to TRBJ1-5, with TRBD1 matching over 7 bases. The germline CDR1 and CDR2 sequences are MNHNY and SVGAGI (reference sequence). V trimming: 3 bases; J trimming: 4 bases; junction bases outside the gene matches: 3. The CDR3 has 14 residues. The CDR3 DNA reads TGTGCCAGCAGTTATTCACAGGGGAATCAGCCCCAGCATTTT. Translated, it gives CASSYSQGNQPQHF.

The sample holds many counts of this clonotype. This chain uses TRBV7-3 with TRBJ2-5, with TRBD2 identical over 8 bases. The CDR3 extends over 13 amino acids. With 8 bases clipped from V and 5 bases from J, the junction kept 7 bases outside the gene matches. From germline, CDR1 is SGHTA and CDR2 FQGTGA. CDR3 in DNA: TGTGCCAGCGCAGCGGGAGTCCTTGAGACCCAGTACTTC. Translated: CASAAGVLETQYF.

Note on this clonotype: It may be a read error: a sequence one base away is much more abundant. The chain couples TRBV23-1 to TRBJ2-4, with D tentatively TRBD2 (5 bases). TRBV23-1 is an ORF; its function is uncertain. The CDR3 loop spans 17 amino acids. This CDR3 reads CASSGSVLRRKTYGHTF. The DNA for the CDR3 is TGCGCCAGCAGTGGGAGCGTGCTACGCAGAAAGACCTATGGCCACACCTTC.

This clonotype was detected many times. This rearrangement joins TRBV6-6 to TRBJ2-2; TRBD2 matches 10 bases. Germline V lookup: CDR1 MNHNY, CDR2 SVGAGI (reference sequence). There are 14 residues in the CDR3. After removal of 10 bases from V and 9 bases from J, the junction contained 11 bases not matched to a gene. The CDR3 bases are TGTGCCATTCAGCGGGAGGGGGGACCAAGGGAGCTGTTTTTT. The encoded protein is CAIQREGGPRELFF.

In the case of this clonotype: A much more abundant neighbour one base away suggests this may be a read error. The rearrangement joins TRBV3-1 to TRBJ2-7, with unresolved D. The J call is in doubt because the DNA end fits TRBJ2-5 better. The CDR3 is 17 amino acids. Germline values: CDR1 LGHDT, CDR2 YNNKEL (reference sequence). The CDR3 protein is CAGSRVFPISFSETQYF. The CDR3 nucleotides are TGTGCCGGCAGCAGAGTATTTCCCATTTCTTTCTCTGAGACCCAGTACTTC.

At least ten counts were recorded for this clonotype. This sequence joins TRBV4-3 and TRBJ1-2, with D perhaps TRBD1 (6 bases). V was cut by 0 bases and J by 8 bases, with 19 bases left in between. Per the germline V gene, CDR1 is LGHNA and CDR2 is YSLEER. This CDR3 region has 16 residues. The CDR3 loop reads CASSQDRGGAPYGYTF. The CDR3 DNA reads TGCGCCAGCAGCCAAGACCGTGGGGGGGCGCCTTACGGCTACACCTTC.

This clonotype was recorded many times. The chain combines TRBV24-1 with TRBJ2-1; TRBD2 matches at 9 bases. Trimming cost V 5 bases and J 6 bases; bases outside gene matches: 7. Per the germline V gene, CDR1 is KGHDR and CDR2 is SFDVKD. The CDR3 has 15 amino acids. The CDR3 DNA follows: TGTGCCACCAGTGTAGGGCGGGAGGGCCTCAATGAGCAGTTCTTC. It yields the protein CATSVGREGLNEQFF.

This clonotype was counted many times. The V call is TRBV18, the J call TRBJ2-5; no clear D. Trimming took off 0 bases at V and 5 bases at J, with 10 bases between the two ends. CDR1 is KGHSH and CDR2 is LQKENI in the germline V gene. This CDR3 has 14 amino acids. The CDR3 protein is CASSPPTTFETQYF. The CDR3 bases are TGTGCCAGCTCACCACCAACGACCTTCGAGACCCAGTACTTC.

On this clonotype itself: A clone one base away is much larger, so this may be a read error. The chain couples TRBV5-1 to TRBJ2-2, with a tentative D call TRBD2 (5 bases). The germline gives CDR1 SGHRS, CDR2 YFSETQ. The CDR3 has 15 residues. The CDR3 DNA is TGCGCCGGCAGCCCCGACTACGGGAACACCGGGGAGCTGTTTTTT. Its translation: CAGSPDYGNTGELFF.

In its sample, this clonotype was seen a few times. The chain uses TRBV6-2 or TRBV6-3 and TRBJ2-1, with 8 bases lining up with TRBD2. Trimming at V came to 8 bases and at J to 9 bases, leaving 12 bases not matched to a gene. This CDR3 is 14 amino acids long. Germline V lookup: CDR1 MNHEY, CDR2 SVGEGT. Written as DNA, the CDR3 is TGTGCCAGCCCGAGTCGGGGGGGCATCGGTGAGCAGTTCTTC. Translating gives CASPSRGGIGEQFF.

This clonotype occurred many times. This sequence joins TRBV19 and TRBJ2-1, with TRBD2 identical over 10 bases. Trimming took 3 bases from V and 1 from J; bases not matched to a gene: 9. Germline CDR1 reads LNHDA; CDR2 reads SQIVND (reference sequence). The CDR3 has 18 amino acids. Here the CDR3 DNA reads TGTGCCAGTAGTATGGTAGCGGGAGGCCGTCGTTCCTACAATGAGCAGTTCTTC. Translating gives CASSMVAGGRRSYNEQFF.

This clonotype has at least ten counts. The CDR3 DNA reads TGTGCAAGTCGCTTATCATGTCCCACTAGCGGGAGCTCCTACGAGCAGTACTTC. Translation gives CASRLSCPTSGSSYEQYF. The genes are TRBV12-2 and TRBJ2-7; the D call of TRBD2 is as the table states it, not checked on the DNA. TRBV12-2 is reported as a pseudogene. The CDR3 is 18 amino acids.

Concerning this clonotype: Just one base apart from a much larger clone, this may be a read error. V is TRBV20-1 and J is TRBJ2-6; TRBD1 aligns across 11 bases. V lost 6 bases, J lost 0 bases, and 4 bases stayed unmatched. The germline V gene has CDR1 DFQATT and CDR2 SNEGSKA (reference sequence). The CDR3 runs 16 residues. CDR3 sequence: CSAGTGGYSGANVLTF. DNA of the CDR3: TGCAGTGCGGGGACAGGGGGTTACTCTGGGGCCAACGTCCTGACTTTC.

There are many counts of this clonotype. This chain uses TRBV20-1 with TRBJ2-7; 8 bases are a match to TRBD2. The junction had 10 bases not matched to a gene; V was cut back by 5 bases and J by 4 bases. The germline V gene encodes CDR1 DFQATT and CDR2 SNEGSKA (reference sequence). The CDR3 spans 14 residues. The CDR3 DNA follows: TGCAGTGCTGAGACTCGCGGGAGGTCGTACGAGCAGTACTTC. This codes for CSAETRGRSYEQYF.

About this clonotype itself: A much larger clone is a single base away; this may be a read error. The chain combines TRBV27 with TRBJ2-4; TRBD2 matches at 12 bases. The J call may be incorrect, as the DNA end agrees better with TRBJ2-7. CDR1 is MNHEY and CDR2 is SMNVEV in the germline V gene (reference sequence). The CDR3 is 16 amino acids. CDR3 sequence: CTSSPRLAGDPYEQYF. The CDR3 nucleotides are TGTACCAGCAGTCCACGACTAGCGGGGGACCCCTACGAGCAGTACTTC.

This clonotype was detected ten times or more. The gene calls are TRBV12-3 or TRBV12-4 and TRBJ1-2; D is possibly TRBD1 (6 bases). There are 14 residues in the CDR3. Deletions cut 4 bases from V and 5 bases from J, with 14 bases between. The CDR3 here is CASSSSQGLYGYTF. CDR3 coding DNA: TGTGCCAGCAGTTCTTCTCAGGGGTTGTATGGCTACACCTTC.

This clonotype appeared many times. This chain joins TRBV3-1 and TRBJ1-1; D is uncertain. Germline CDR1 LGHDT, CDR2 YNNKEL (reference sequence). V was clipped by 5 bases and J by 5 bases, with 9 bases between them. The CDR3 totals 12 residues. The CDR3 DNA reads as TGTGCCAGCAGCGGACTGGAGACTGAAGCTTTCTTT. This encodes CASSGLETEAFF.

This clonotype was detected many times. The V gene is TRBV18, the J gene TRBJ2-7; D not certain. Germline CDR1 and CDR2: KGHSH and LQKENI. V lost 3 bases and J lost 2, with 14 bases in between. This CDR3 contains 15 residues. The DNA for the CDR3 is TGTGCCAGCTCACCGGACGGAGTAAGGGCCTACGAGCAGTACTTC. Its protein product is CASSPDGVRAYEQYF.

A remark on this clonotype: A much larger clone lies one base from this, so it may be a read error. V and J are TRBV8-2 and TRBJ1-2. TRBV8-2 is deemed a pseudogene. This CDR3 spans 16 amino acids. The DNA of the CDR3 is TGTGGCAGTGCATCTGGTGATAGCCGAAAGACCTATGGCTACACCTTC. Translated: CGSASGDSRKTYGYTF.

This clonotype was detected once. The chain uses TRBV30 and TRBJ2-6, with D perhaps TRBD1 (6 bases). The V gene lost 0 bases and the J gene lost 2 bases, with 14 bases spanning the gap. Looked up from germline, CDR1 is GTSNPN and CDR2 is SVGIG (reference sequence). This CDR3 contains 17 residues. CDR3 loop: CAWSVWGQATGANVLTF. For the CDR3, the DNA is TGTGCCTGGAGTGTATGGGGGCAGGCGACTGGGGCCAACGTCCTGACTTTC.

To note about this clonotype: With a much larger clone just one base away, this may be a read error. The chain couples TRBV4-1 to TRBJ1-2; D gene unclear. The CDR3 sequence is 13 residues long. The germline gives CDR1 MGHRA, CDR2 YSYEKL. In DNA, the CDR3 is TGCGCCGGCAGCCAAGCATTGGGCTATGGCTACACCTTC. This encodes CAGSQALGYGYTF.